The present entry profiles one T cell receptor (beta chain) with its context. Antigen specificity is unknown. CDR1 is SGHDT and CDR2 is YYEEEE in the germline V gene. V was trimmed by 4 bases and J by 3 bases, leaving 14 bases between them. The CDR3 consists of 15 residues. This sample was taken from a study of T cell responses to AZD1222 COVID-19 vaccine. Study conclusions and caveats: It should be noted that donors were predominantly white British and more often female, and clonal diversity was possibly underestimated.

The table came from immunoSEQ multiplex PCR; TCRdb's copy has only in-frame clones and leaves some out. The sample has some 110,000 clones; approximately 93% are singletons. The receptor was derived from an adult in good health. The sample here was peripheral blood, taken on day 0 of AZD1222 vaccination. This chain links TRBV5-6 with TRBJ1-5; maybe TRBD1 (5 bases). The CDR3 here is CASSRQGLYNQPQHF. The CDR3, as DNA: TGTGCCAGCAGCAGGCAGGGCCTATACAATCAGCCCCAGCATTTT. Complete variable domain (other parts from reference TRBV5-6 and TRBJ1-5): DAGVTQSPTHLIKTRGQQVTLRCSPKSGHDTVSWYQQALGQGPQFIFQYYEEEERQRGNFPDRFSGHQFPNYSSELNVNALLLGDSALYLCASSRQGLYNQPQHFGDGTRLSIL.